The 12 T cell receptor beta chains below were found in one sample sequenced in a study of cytomegalovirus exposure and HLA in healthy donors. With 60 Vbeta and 13 Jbeta primers, the PCR was carried out. Some clones are missing from TCRdb's copy, which holds only in-frame ones; the method was immunoSEQ multiplex PCR. The data contain roughly 150,000 clones, around 80% of them singletons. The sample taken for sequencing was PBMCs. The receptors come from a man aged 30 to 39 in good health and CMV-seronegative.

V usage is TRBV20-1 and J usage is TRBJ2-3, with no clear D. CDR3 length equals 11 residues. CDR1 is DFQATT and CDR2 is SNEGSKA in the germline V gene (reference sequence). V lost 2 bases, J lost 5 bases, and 5 bases lay in between. This CDR3 is CSARLLDTQYF. DNA for the CDR3: TGCAGTGCTAGACTCCTAGATACGCAGTATTTT.

This chain connects TRBV27 to TRBJ1-3; D remains ambiguous. Germline CDR1 MNHEY, CDR2 SMNVEV (reference sequence). V dropped 5 bases and J dropped 0 bases, with 14 bases sitting between them. The CDR3 runs to 16 residues. The CDR3 reads CASSSLSRRSGNTIYF. The CDR3 DNA follows: TGTGCCAGCAGTAGCTTGAGTCGCCGCTCTGGAAACACCATATATTTT.

The chain recombines TRBV7-2 with TRBJ2-1; no firm D call. CDR1 and CDR2 (germline): SGHTA, FQGNSA. V gave up 4 bases and J gave up 10 bases, with 8 bases separating them. CDR3 length equals 11 residues. CDR3 sequence: CASSSGPEQFF. DNA of the CDR3: TGTGCCAGCAGCTCAGGCCCAGAGCAGTTCTTC.

The chain couples TRBV7-9 to TRBJ1-6, with D uncertain. The germline gives CDR1 SEHNR, CDR2 FQNEAQ (reference sequence). This CDR3 contains 15 residues. Trimming pared 5 bases from V and 4 bases from J, leaving 12 bases between. The CDR3 nucleotides are TGTGCCAGCAGCCGTGGTACAAATTATAATTCACCCCTCCACTTT. Its protein is CASSRGTNYNSPLHF.

This rearrangement joins TRBV2 to TRBJ1-4; D gene unclear. CDR3 length: 15 amino acids. Germline CDR1 SNHLY, CDR2 FYNNEI. The V and J ends lost 0 bases and 7 bases respectively, with 12 bases between them. The CDR3 sequence: CASSEALTGIEKLFF. CDR3 in DNA: TGTGCCAGCAGTGAAGCGCTTACGGGGATTGAAAAACTGTTTTTT.

The V call is TRBV28, the J call TRBJ2-3, with 8 nucleotides matching TRBD1. The ends lost 5 bases at V and 6 bases at J; junction bases unmatched: 19. Per germline, CDR1 MDHEN and CDR2 SYDVKM. This CDR3 contains 18 residues. DNA of the CDR3: TGTGCCAGCAGTCCCCCCTCGGGCAGGGGGCCCACCATGGATACGCAGTATTTT. The encoded protein is CASSPPSGRGPTMDTQYF.

The chain joins TRBV11-3 to TRBJ1-6; no clear D gene. V lost 2 bases and J lost 8, with 13 bases in between. The germline V gene encodes CDR1 SGHNT and CDR2 YENEEA. The CDR3 spans 15 residues. Written as DNA, the CDR3 is TGTGCCAGCAGCTTACGACGGAGAAATTATTCACCCCTCCACTTT. Its protein product is CASSLRRRNYSPLHF.

This clone was seen a few times. V and J are TRBV4-1 and TRBJ1-2; the match to TRBD1 covers 8 bases. The CDR3 loop spans 15 amino acids. Germline V gene lookup returns CDR1 MGHRA and CDR2 YSYEKL. The trim removed 5 bases at V and 6 bases at J, leaving 11 bases unmatched. CDR3 residues: CASSFQDREPNGYTF. DNA for the CDR3: TGCGCCAGCAGCTTCCAGGACAGGGAACCCAATGGCTACACCTTC.

This clone was observed a single time. V gene TRBV28 combines with J gene TRBJ1-2, with TRBD1 identical over 11 bases. The V gene end was trimmed by 8 bases and the J gene end by 0 bases; junction bases not matched to a gene: 2. Germline values: CDR1 MDHEN, CDR2 SYDVKM. CDR3 size: 14 residues. CDR3 residues: CASGQGASNYGYTF. The DNA of the CDR3 is TGTGCCAGCGGACAGGGGGCTTCTAACTATGGCTACACCTTC.

The chain carries TRBV6-1 and TRBJ2-5, with D possibly being TRBD1 (6 bases). Judging by the DNA end, TRBJ2-7 fits better; the J call may be wrong. The CDR3 totals 15 residues. Germline assignment: CDR1 MNHNS and CDR2 SASEGT. Written as DNA, the CDR3 is TGTGCCAGCAGTGCCCAAAAAGGGGGAACCTACGAGCAGTACTTC. As protein: CASSAQKGGTYEQYF.

J is TRBJ2-7 and V is TRBV28, with 9 bases identical to TRBD1. CDR1 is MDHEN and CDR2 is SYDVKM in the germline V gene. V lost 4 bases, J lost 5 bases, and 12 bases stayed unmatched. This CDR3 is 16 amino acids long. The CDR3 here is CASSSLGQGKRNEQYF. The CDR3 coding sequence is TGTGCCAGCAGTTCACTAGGACAGGGGAAAAGAAACGAGCAGTACTTC.

The CDR3 sequence is CASSLDRGSEQYF. The CDR3 region has the DNA TGTGCCAGCAGCTTGGACCGGGGGTCGGAGCAGTACTTC. This rearrangement joins TRBV5-4 to TRBJ2-7; possibly TRBD2 for D (6 bases). There are 13 residues in the CDR3. Germline CDR1 and CDR2: SGHNT and YYREEE (reference sequence). Trimming left V 0 bases short and J 7 bases short, with 11 bases between.